This T cell receptor (beta chain) emerged from a study of early T cells in non-severe SARS-CoV-2 infection. On the study more broadly: RNA in bulk from unsorted whole blood was sequenced, and chains were unpaired. Findings and limits, study-wide: Clonotype matching in VDJdb favored anti-spike CD8 responses and did not capture private and CD4 specificities.

Individual cDNA molecules were tagged with unique molecular identifiers. TCRdb re-derived calls from the 5' RACE reads in MiXCR, one entry per CDR3 protein. The repertoire holds approximately 88,000 distinct CDR3 sequences, about 13% seen once, with under 1.5% in the top ten. Deletions cut 3 bases from V and 6 bases from J, with 4 bases between. The CDR3 contains 10 residues. Germline V gene data show CDR1 as SGHTS and CDR2 as YDEGEE. As to this clonotype: Its target is unknown.

The V call is TRBV5-8, the J call TRBJ2-7; the D is unclear. This receptor was identified in an adult who was a healthcare worker with PCR-confirmed SARS-CoV-2 infection or an uninfected control (not recorded which). Sequencing was carried out using whole blood. CDR3 DNA: TGTGCCAGCAGCTGGACCGAGCAGTACTTC. Translating gives CASSWTEQYF.